Shown below are 10 T cell receptor beta chains from a single sample sequenced in a study of T cells after posttransplantation cyclophosphamide. Some clones are missing from TCRdb's copy, which holds only in-frame ones; the method was immunoSEQ multiplex PCR. The table records roughly 2,700 clones, around 75% of them present only once. Sequencing input: PBMCs. These receptors originate from a man in his thirties or forties with a blood cancer, CMV-positive, and with a related stem cell donor.

The rearrangement joins TRBV18 to TRBJ2-5; perhaps TRBD1 as D (6 bases). Trimming cost V 3 bases and J 1 base, with 9 bases left between them. CDR1 is KGHSH and CDR2 is LQKENI in the germline V gene. This CDR3 comprises 14 residues. In DNA form, the CDR3 reads TGTGCCAGCTCACCCGGGACACCCCAAGAGACCCAGTACTTC. Its protein product is CASSPGTPQETQYF.

CDR3 loop: CASSLNQGFTEAFF. CDR3 coding DNA: TGTGCCAGCAGTTTAAACCAGGGGTTCACTGAAGCTTTCTTT. The V call is TRBV28, the J call TRBJ1-1, with D maybe TRBD1 (6 bases). CDR1 MDHEN and CDR2 SYDVKM come from the germline V gene. The V gene lost 2 bases and the J gene lost 4 bases, with 11 bases spanning the gap. CDR3 length equals 14 residues.

The V call is TRBV11-2, the J call TRBJ2-3; 12 bases are shared with TRBD2. The CDR3 has 16 residues. Trimming cost V 1 base and J 1 base; bases outside gene matches: 0. Germline CDR1 reads SGHAT; CDR2 reads FQNNGV. DNA of the CDR3: TGTGCCAGCAGCTTAGGACTAGCGGGGGGCACAGATACGCAGTATTTT. Its protein product is CASSLGLAGGTDTQYF.

CDR3 region: CATSRGVQGPVNTEAFF. CDR3 nucleotide sequence: TGTGCCACCAGCAGAGGAGTCCAGGGGCCGGTGAACACTGAAGCTTTCTTT. V is TRBV15 and J is TRBJ1-1; D is possibly TRBD1 (6 bases). Germline CDR1 and CDR2: LNHNV and YYDKDF (reference sequence). There are 17 residues in the CDR3. V gave up 1 base and J gave up 0 bases, with 15 bases separating them.

The table lists this clone with a count of one. V and J are TRBV18 and TRBJ2-5; D unclear. This CDR3 is 13 amino acids long. Germline CDR1 reads KGHSH; CDR2 reads LQKENI. The V gene lost 1 base and the J gene lost 5 bases, with 8 bases spanning the gap. The CDR3 reads CASSPLVSETQYF. The CDR3 region has the DNA TGTGCCAGCTCACCACTAGTGTCTGAGACCCAGTACTTC.

The V call is TRBV4-1, the J call TRBJ2-2; 9 bases are a match to TRBD1. The CDR3 is made up of 14 amino acids. From germline, CDR1 is MGHRA and CDR2 YSYEKL. Losses at the gene ends were 4 bases for V and 4 bases for J; bases not matched to a gene: 1. The CDR3 region is CASSRDRATGELFF. CDR3 DNA sequence: TGCGCCAGCAGCCGGGACAGGGCCACCGGGGAGCTGTTTTTT.

The genes are TRBV5-1 and TRBJ2-2, with 9 bases aligning to TRBD2. Trimming at V came to 2 bases and at J to 6 bases, leaving 8 bases not matched to a gene. This CDR3 spans 16 amino acids. In germline, CDR1 is SGHRS, CDR2 YFSETQ. In DNA, the CDR3 is TGCGCCAGCAGCTTATCTAGCGGGACCACGGCCGGGGAGCTGTTTTTT. Translation gives CASSLSSGTTAGELFF.

V usage is TRBV5-1 and J usage is TRBJ2-1; TRBD2 agrees at 12 bases. CDR3 size: 17 residues. After removal of 0 bases from V and 8 bases from J, the junction contained 9 bases not matched to a gene. In germline, CDR1 is SGHRS, CDR2 YFSETQ. Written as DNA, the CDR3 is TGCGCCAGCAGCTTGGCCGGAAGGCTAGCGGGAGGGCATGAGCAGTTCTTC. Protein sequence: CASSLAGRLAGGHEQFF. Full variable domain (outside the CDR3, taken from reference TRBV5-1 and TRBJ2-1): KAGVTQTPRYLIKTRGQQVTLSCSPISGHRSVSWYQQTPGQGLQFLFEYFSETQRNKGNFPGRFSGRQFSNSRSEMNVSTLELGDSALYLCASSLAGRLAGGHEQFFGPGTRLTVL.

The rearrangement links TRBV27 to TRBJ2-5; TRBD1 matches at 7 bases. V shed 6 bases, J shed 2 bases, and the junction held 3 bases outside the gene matches. The CDR3 has 13 amino acids. Germline V lookup: CDR1 MNHEY, CDR2 SMNVEV (reference sequence). The CDR3 DNA sequence: TGTGCCAGCAGCCCACAGGGGCAAGAGACCCAGTACTTC. The encoded protein is CASSPQGQETQYF.

J is TRBJ2-6 and V is TRBV5-4, with D tentatively TRBD1 (5 bases). Germline lookup yields CDR1 SGHNT and CDR2 YYREEE (reference sequence). The length of the CDR3 is 18 residues. Trimming pared 4 bases from V and 0 bases from J, leaving 17 bases between. The CDR3, as DNA: TGTGCCAGCAGCCAGGGCCGCAGGTTTCGCTCTGGGGCCAACGTCCTGACTTTC. This encodes CASSQGRRFRSGANVLTF.